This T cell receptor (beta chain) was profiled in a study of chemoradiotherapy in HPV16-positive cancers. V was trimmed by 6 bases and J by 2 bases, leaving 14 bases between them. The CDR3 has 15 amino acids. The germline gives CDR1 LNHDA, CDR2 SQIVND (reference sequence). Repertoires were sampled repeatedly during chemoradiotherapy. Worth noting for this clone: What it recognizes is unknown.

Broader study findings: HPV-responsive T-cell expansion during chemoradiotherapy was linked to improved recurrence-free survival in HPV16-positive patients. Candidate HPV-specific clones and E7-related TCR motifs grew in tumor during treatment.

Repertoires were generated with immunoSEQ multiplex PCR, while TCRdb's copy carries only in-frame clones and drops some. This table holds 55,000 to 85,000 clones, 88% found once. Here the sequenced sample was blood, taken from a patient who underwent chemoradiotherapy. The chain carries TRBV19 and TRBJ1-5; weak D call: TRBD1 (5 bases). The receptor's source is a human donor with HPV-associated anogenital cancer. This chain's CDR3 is CASSSTVTGNQPQHF. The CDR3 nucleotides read TGTGCCAGTAGCTCGACAGTGACGGGCAATCAGCCCCAGCATTTT.